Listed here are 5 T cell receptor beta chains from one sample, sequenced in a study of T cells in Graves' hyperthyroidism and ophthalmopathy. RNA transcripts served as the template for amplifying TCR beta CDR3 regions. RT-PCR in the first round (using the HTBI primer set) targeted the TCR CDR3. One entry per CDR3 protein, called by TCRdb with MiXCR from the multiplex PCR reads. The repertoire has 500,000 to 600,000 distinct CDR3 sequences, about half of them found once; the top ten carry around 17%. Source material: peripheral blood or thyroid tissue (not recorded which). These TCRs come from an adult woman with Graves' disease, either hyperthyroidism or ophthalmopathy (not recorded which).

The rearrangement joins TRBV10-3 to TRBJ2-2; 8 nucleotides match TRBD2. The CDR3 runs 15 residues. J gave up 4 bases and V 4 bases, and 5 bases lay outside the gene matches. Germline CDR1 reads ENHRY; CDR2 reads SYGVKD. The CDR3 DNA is TGTGCCATCAGTGCCCGGGAGGGATTCACCGGGGAGCTGTTTTTT. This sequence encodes CAISAREGFTGELFF.

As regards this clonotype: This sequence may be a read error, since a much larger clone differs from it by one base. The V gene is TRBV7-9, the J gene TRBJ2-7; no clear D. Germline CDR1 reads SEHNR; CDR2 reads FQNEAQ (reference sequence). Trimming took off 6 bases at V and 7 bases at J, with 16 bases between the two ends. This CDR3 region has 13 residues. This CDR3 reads CASRRDLTVEQYF. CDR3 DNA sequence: TGTGCCAGCAGACGAGACCTTACTGTTGAGCAGTACTTC.

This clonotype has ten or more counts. CDR3 residues: CASSLEAESYEQYF. The CDR3 region has the DNA TGTGCCAGCAGCTTGGAGGCAGAATCCTACGAGCAGTACTTC. The V gene is TRBV5-6, the J gene TRBJ2-7; no definite D call. Germline V CDR1 and CDR2: SGHDT, YYEEEE. This CDR3 has 14 residues. Trimming pared 0 bases from V and 1 base from J, leaving 8 bases between.

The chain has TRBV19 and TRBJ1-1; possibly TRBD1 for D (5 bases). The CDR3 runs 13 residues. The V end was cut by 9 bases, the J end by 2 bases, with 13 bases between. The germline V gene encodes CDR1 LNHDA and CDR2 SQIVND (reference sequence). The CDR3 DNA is TGTGCCAGCAAATTCGGACACAACACTGAAGCTTTCTTT. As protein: CASKFGHNTEAFF.

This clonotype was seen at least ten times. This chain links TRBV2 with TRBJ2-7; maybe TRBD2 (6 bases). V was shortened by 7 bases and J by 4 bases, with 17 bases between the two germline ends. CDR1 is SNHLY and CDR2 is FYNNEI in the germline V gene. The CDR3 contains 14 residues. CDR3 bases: TGTGCCAGCATGATGGGGGGTGGAAAATACGAGCAGTACTTC. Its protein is CASMMGGGKYEQYF. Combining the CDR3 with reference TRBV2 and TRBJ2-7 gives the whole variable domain EPEVTQTPSHQVTQMGQEVILRCVPISNHLYFYWYRQILGQKVEFLVSFYNNEISEKSEIFDDQFSVERPDGSNFTLKIRSTKLEDSAMYFCASMMGGGKYEQYFGPGTRLTVT.